This TCR beta chain was recovered during a study of chemoradiotherapy in HPV16-positive cancers. Whole-study results and caveats: HPV-responsive T-cell expansion during chemoradiotherapy was linked to improved recurrence-free survival in HPV16-positive patients.

Measured with immunoSEQ multiplex PCR; TCRdb has only the in-frame clones, and not every one. The table has roughly 1,800 clones, more than 75% seen once. This clone was observed a handful of times. Antigen specificity is unknown. The germline V and J ends were trimmed by 4 bases and 8 bases, with 6 bases remaining between them. The CDR3 is made up of 10 amino acids. The TCR was taken from a human donor with HPV-associated anogenital cancer. Material: tumor tissue, obtained from a patient who underwent chemoradiotherapy. The chain recombines TRBV5-3 with TRBJ1-1, with D perhaps TRBD1 (6 bases). TRBV5-3 is placed among ORFs of uncertain function. The CDR3 sequence: CARSGQEAFF. Here the CDR3 DNA reads TGTGCCAGAAGCGGACAGGAAGCTTTCTTT.